This TCR beta chain originates from a study of cytomegalovirus exposure and HLA in healthy donors. Worth noting for this clone: The antigen is unknown.

The PCR made use of 60 Vbeta and 13 Jbeta primers. This table comes from immunoSEQ multiplex PCR, and its TCRdb copy is limited to in-frame clones, with some not included. Of 100,000 to 150,000 clones listed, roughly 80% are singletons. Overall study results and limits: Listed as cytomegalovirus-associated were 150 to 200 TCR beta chains. TCR beta V- and J-gene trimming was later associated with a missense DCLRE1C variant. Among TCR beta chains of equal frequency, HLA-associated ones were more clonally expanded in a later analysis.

The length of the CDR3 is 18 residues. The trim removed 3 bases at V and 7 bases at J, leaving 13 bases unmatched. Per germline, CDR1 SGDLS and CDR2 YYNGEE. The sample consisted of PBMCs. The chain carries TRBV9 and TRBJ2-2; 12 nucleotides agree with TRBD2. This clonotype originated in a woman between 40 and 55 years old in good health and CMV-seronegative. Here the CDR3 reads CASSASPLAGGRGGELFF. In DNA form, the CDR3 reads TGTGCCAGCAGCGCATCTCCCCTAGCGGGGGGGCGGGGCGGGGAGCTGTTTTTT.